The rows below give T cell receptor beta chains drawn from one sample of a study of T cells expressing NK-cell markers. Using the 5' RACE reads, TCRdb records one entry per CDR3 protein without DNA. The table lists hundreds of thousands of distinct CDR3 sequences. Sequenced: blood T cells: a sorted CD56 or NKG2C T cell subset, CD4+ or CD8+ T cells, or bulk PBMC T cells (not recorded which). The receptors were gathered from a man aged 18 to 35 in good health. CDR3s include the opening cysteine and the closing phenylalanine or tryptophan. Fields, in order: V gene, J gene, CDR3 protein.

v_gene: TRBV5-1
j_gene: TRBJ2-1
CDR3aa: CASSWTSGINEQFF

v_gene: TRBV20-1
j_gene: TRBJ2-1
CDR3aa: CSARRARNNEQFF

v_gene: TRBV4-2
j_gene: TRBJ2-1
CDR3aa: CASSQSGLAGDNEQFF

v_gene: TRBV2
j_gene: TRBJ1-5
CDR3aa: CASKIRLLSNQPQHF

v_gene: TRBV12-3/TRBV12-4
j_gene: TRBJ2-5
CDR3aa: CASSVSGIETQYF

v_gene: TRBV7-8
j_gene: TRBJ2-3
CDR3aa: CASSLELRGSTDTQYF

v_gene: TRBV7-9
j_gene: TRBJ2-3
CDR3aa: CASSSGLAGGAADTQYF

v_gene: TRBV4-2
j_gene: TRBJ1-2
CDR3aa: CASSQQTDRVGYTF

v_gene: TRBV7-2
j_gene: TRBJ2-3
CDR3aa: CASSFGTRGDPQYF

v_gene: TRBV29-1
j_gene: TRBJ2-3
CDR3aa: CSGRTGTTDTQYF

v_gene: TRBV5-1
j_gene: TRBJ2-1
CDR3aa: CASSPGGLDLLNEQFF

v_gene: TRBV20-1
j_gene: TRBJ2-1
CDR3aa: CSAEGGRAPNEQFF

v_gene: TRBV7-9
j_gene: TRBJ1-5
CDR3aa: CASSLEGGSAPQHF

v_gene: TRBV5-5
j_gene: TRBJ2-1
CDR3aa: CASSFRDTGYNEQFF

v_gene: TRBV29-1
j_gene: TRBJ1-2
CDR3aa: CSVSGSQTDYGYTF

v_gene: TRBV10-3
j_gene: TRBJ2-3
CDR3aa: CAISPGAGDTQYF

v_gene: TRBV5-6
j_gene: TRBJ2-1
CDR3aa: CASSLTPGQSYNEQFF

v_gene: TRBV29-1
j_gene: TRBJ2-2
CDR3aa: CSVENPSGRAGRATGELFF

v_gene: TRBV12-5
j_gene: TRBJ1-1
CDR3aa: CASGLSGTSAFF

v_gene: TRBV28
j_gene: TRBJ2-7
CDR3aa: CASSAASGDKSYEQYF

v_gene: TRBV9
j_gene: TRBJ1-5
CDR3aa: CATPDSNSNQPQHF

v_gene: TRBV29-1
j_gene: TRBJ1-2
CDR3aa: CSVVVSYGYTF

v_gene: TRBV20-1
j_gene: TRBJ2-7
CDR3aa: CSARVGEYEQYF

v_gene: TRBV7-6
j_gene: TRBJ2-7
CDR3aa: CASSPGGGKEQYF

v_gene: TRBV12-3/TRBV12-4
j_gene: TRBJ2-5
CDR3aa: CASSRDTETQYF

v_gene: TRBV7-9
j_gene: TRBJ2-4
CDR3aa: CASGQGSRNIQYF